This T cell receptor beta chain was found in a study of T-cell memory formation after mild COVID-19. This clonotype was observed many times. Germline V lookup: CDR1 DFQATT, CDR2 SNEGSKA (reference sequence). The CDR3 length is 14 residues. Losses at the gene ends were 3 bases for V and 5 bases for J; bases not matched to a gene: 9. TCRdb re-called the 5' RACE reads with MiXCR, one entry per CDR3 protein. The sample records 270,000 or so distinct CDR3 sequences, around 17% being singletons. Material: PBMCs or a T cell subset sorted from them (not recorded which). The chain carries TRBV20-1 and TRBJ2-7; 8 bases match TRBD2. The clonotype originates from a man aged 18-30 years who had mild COVID-19 (a few samples of this study predate the infection). Cell type and time point are not known. CDR3 sequence: CSARSGGEDHEQYF. As DNA, the CDR3 is TGCAGTGCTAGGTCCGGGGGGGAGGATCACGAGCAGTACTTC.